This T cell receptor beta chain comes out of a study of siplizumab effects on memory and regulatory T cells. J lost 4 bases, V lost 4 bases, and 6 bases had no gene match. The germline gives CDR1 SGHDT, CDR2 YYEEEE. The CDR3 is 15 amino acids. Study findings and constraints: There was no confirmation of the suppressive function of proliferating Tregs from siplizumab cultures. The alloreactive clones that mapped to unstimulated subsets made up only a minor fraction.

Repertoires were generated with immunoSEQ multiplex PCR, while TCRdb's copy carries only in-frame clones and drops some. The repertoire holds approximately 120,000 clones, with just over 90% as singletons. With respect to this clone: Antigen unknown.

This clonotype was obtained from a human donor in good health. The source material was non-Treg CD4+ T cells sorted from blood. The V call is TRBV5-6, the J call TRBJ2-5; TRBD2 matches 11 bases. CDR3 residues: CASSQTSGVRETQYF. The CDR3 DNA is TGTGCCAGCAGCCAGACTAGCGGGGTCAGAGAGACCCAGTACTTC.